This TCR beta chain was sequenced for a study of T cells in Graves' hyperthyroidism and ophthalmopathy. CDR1 and CDR2 (germline): SGDLS, YYNGEE. The V end lost 4 bases, the J end lost 1 base, and 11 bases lay between the germline ends. This CDR3 region has 14 residues. The source material, RNA transcripts, was used to amplify TCR beta CDR3 regions. Initially, a first-round RT-PCR of the TCR CDR3 employed the HTBI primer set. In TCRdb, the multiplex PCR reads were re-called with MiXCR into one record per CDR3 protein. This table holds around 440,000 distinct CDR3 sequences, around 16% found once. Reasons for excluding patients were uncontrolled infection, other autoimmune disease, pregnancy or lactation. The PBMCs were taken from 10 ml of fresh peripheral blood. This clonotype was found a few times.

The V and J genes are TRBV9 and TRBJ1-2, with a tentative D call TRBD1 (5 bases). What was sequenced was blood. The clonotype originates from a woman aged 18-35 years with Graves' hyperthyroidism. The CDR3 DNA is TGTGCCAGCAGCTCGAGACAGAGTAACTATGGCTACACCTTC. Residues: CASSSRQSNYGYTF.